The next 18 T cell receptor beta chains were all read from a single sample in a study of T cell changes during pregnancy in multiple sclerosis. Clones were read by immunoSEQ multiplex PCR, and TCRdb kept only the in-frame ones, dropping some. Of about 77,000 clones in the sample, approximately 91% were seen once. This specimen consisted of peripheral blood, obtained before pregnancy. The receptors come from a female donor with multiple sclerosis, enrolled in a pregnancy study.

This clone occurred a few times. The chain combines TRBV5-1 with TRBJ1-2, with D hard to call. The CDR3 contains 13 residues. With 4 bases removed from V and 8 bases from J, the gap between germline ends came to 15 bases. Germline CDR1 is SGHRS and CDR2 is YFSETQ. The CDR3 loop reads CASSQQSLAGYTF. For the CDR3, the DNA is TGCGCCAGCAGCCAACAGAGCCTCGCGGGCTACACCTTC.

There are a few counts of this clone. The CDR3 DNA reads as TGTGCCAGCAGCTTAACTGTAAGGGGGCGTACTGAAGCTTTCTTT. Protein sequence: CASSLTVRGRTEAFF. This chain links TRBV7-6 with TRBJ1-1, with TRBD1 matching 7 bases. The CDR3 spans 15 residues. V lost 2 bases, J lost 5 bases, and 8 bases stayed unmatched. The germline gives CDR1 SGHVS, CDR2 FNYEAQ.

V usage is TRBV15 and J usage is TRBJ1-4; no reliable D call. The CDR3 totals 14 residues. Trimming took 1 base from V and 7 from J, leaving 10 bases between them. CDR1 is LNHNV and CDR2 is YYDKDF in the germline V gene (reference sequence). This CDR3 reads CATSRGQVGEKLFF. The CDR3, as DNA: TGTGCCACCAGCAGAGGGCAGGTTGGTGAAAAACTGTTTTTT.

This clone showed up just once. This chain joins TRBV7-6 and TRBJ1-6; no reliable D call. V lost 1 base, J lost 5 bases, and 18 bases lay in between. The CDR3 covers 18 residues. Germline V gene data show CDR1 as SGHVS and CDR2 as FNYEAQ. In nucleotides, the CDR3 is TGTGCCAGCAGCTTAGTCCCCCCCGCAGGATTCAATAATTCACCCCTCCACTTT. This sequence encodes CASSLVPPAGFNNSPLHF.

The V call is TRBV28, the J call TRBJ2-7, with a possible D match to TRBD2 (6 bases). The CDR3 contains 13 residues. V was trimmed by 11 bases and J by 7 bases, leaving 21 bases between them. Looked up from germline, CDR1 is MDHEN and CDR2 is SYDVKM. Here the CDR3 DNA reads TGTGCCCTCGGGGGACTCCAGCCGAGGGAGCAGTACTTC. Translating it yields CALGGLQPREQYF.

The chain combines TRBV7-2 with TRBJ1-6, with D maybe TRBD1 (5 bases). The CDR3 is 17 residues long. The germline CDR1 and CDR2 sequences are SGHTA and FQGNSA. V dropped 5 bases and J dropped 9 bases, with 23 bases sitting between them. The chain's CDR3 is CASSPVGGLGVRSPLHF. The CDR3, as DNA: TGTGCCAGCAGCCCCGTCGGGGGGTTAGGGGTGCGTTCACCCCTCCACTTT.

This chain links TRBV9 with TRBJ2-3, with 9 bases that match TRBD1. Germline V lookup: CDR1 SGDLS, CDR2 YYNGEE. The length of the CDR3 is 15 residues. After removal of 2 bases from V and 2 bases from J, the junction contained 3 bases not matched to a gene. The CDR3 DNA sequence: TGTGCCAGCAGCGTCGGGACAGGGACCACAGATACGCAGTATTTT. Amino acids: CASSVGTGTTDTQYF.

The chain links TRBV4-1 to TRBJ2-5, with TRBD2 as a possible D gene (5 bases). Germline loops: CDR1 MGHRA, CDR2 YSYEKL. The V gene lost 0 bases and the J gene lost 5 bases, with 13 bases spanning the gap. This CDR3 spans 15 amino acids. The CDR3 DNA follows: TGCGCCAGCAGCCAAGACCCTTTTGAGCGGGAGACCCAGTACTTC. This sequence encodes CASSQDPFERETQYF.

V is TRBV5-1 and J is TRBJ2-2; 9 positions agree with TRBD1. With 0 bases clipped from V and 5 bases from J, the junction kept 11 bases outside the gene matches. The CDR3 consists of 18 residues. The germline gives CDR1 SGHRS, CDR2 YFSETQ. The CDR3 DNA is TGCGCCAGCAGCTTGGATGGTACAGGGGGCTCCGGAACCGGGGAGCTGTTTTTT. It encodes CASSLDGTGGSGTGELFF.

The chain joins TRBV5-4 to TRBJ1-6, with a tentative D call TRBD1 (5 bases). Germline loops: CDR1 SGHNT, CDR2 YYREEE (reference sequence). The CDR3 length is 14 residues. Trimming took 2 bases from V and 8 from J, leaving 11 bases between them. DNA of the CDR3: TGTGCCAGCAGCTTAGGCGGGGGGGATTCACCCCTCCACTTT. This encodes CASSLGGGDSPLHF.

DNA for the CDR3: TGTGCCAGCAGTTTATATGGCTGGCCAGGGAGGCGAGCGGAAAAACTGTTTTTT. Translated: CASSLYGWPGRRAEKLFF. V and J are TRBV28 and TRBJ1-4; TRBD1 is a possible D gene (5 bases). Germline V lookup: CDR1 MDHEN, CDR2 SYDVKM. V was clipped by 1 base and J by 8 bases, with 23 bases between them. The CDR3 extends over 18 amino acids. The variable domain in full, with the rest retrieved from reference TRBV28 and TRBJ1-4, is DVKVTQSSRYLVKRTGEKVFLECVQDMDHENMFWYRQDPGLGLRLIYFSYDVKMKEKGDIPEGYSVSREKKERFSLILESASTNQTSMYLCASSLYGWPGRRAEKLFFGSGTQLSVL.

The chain links TRBV11-2 to TRBJ2-5; TRBD1 matches 7 bases. The CDR3 contains 16 residues. After removal of 5 bases from V and 5 bases from J, the junction contained 14 bases not matched to a gene. Germline V lookup: CDR1 SGHAT, CDR2 FQNNGV. The CDR3 DNA reads as TGTGCCAGCAGCCTTTTCACGACAGGGCCTTGGGAGACCCAGTACTTC. Encoded protein: CASSLFTTGPWETQYF.

This chain uses TRBV6-4 with TRBJ1-5; 10 bases line up with TRBD1. The trim removed 2 bases at V and 2 bases at J, leaving 0 bases unmatched. The germline V gene encodes CDR1 MRHNA and CDR2 SNTAGT. The CDR3 contains 15 residues. CDR3 nucleotide sequence: TGTGCCAGCAGTGACGGGACAGGGGGCAATCAGCCCCAGCATTTT. This sequence encodes CASSDGTGGNQPQHF.

This clone occurred a few times. This chain connects TRBV4-1 to TRBJ1-2; D perhaps matches TRBD1 (6 bases). The germline CDR1 and CDR2 sequences are MGHRA and YSYEKL. The CDR3 has 15 residues. The ends were cut back, 8 bases at V and 5 bases at J, with 21 bases in the middle. The CDR3: CASSPGGRGGYGYTF. The CDR3 DNA sequence: TGCGCCAGCTCCCCGGGGGGCAGGGGAGGATATGGCTACACCTTC.

A few counts support this clone. The gene calls are TRBV9 and TRBJ1-1; D not resolved. Germline assignment: CDR1 SGDLS and CDR2 YYNGEE. This CDR3 is 13 amino acids long. V dropped 0 bases and J dropped 7 bases, with 10 bases sitting between them. The CDR3 is CASSVGLGREAFF. DNA for the CDR3: TGTGCCAGCAGCGTAGGTTTGGGCCGTGAAGCTTTCTTT.

The chain carries TRBV30 and TRBJ1-6; 9 bases are a match to TRBD1. Germline CDR1 is GTSNPN and CDR2 is SVGIG (reference sequence). The junction had 17 bases not matched to a gene; V was cut back by 7 bases and J by 10 bases. The length of the CDR3 is 16 residues. This chain's CDR3 is CASNRMGGQGDSPLHF. CDR3 nucleotide sequence: TGTGCCTCAAACCGTATGGGGGGACAGGGAGACTCACCCCTCCACTTT.

This clone came up once. The J gene is TRBJ2-1, the V gene TRBV6-5; 13 bases line up with TRBD2. With V trimmed by 6 bases and J by 8 bases, 4 bases remained unmatched. The CDR3 runs 14 residues. CDR1 is MNHEY and CDR2 is SVGAGI in the germline V gene. This chain's CDR3 is CASSRGLAGDEQFF. CDR3 DNA sequence: TGTGCCAGCAGCCGCGGACTAGCGGGGGATGAGCAGTTCTTC.

The J gene is TRBJ1-4, the V gene TRBV30, with D unclear. This CDR3 is built from 14 residues. Germline V gene lookup returns CDR1 GTSNPN and CDR2 SVGIG (reference sequence). Trimming cost V 0 bases and J 6 bases, with 11 bases left between them. Written as DNA, the CDR3 is TGTGCCTGGAGTGTAAGATCCGGTTATGAAAAACTGTTTTTT. It translates to CAWSVRSGYEKLFF.